This T cell receptor beta chain was profiled in a study of regulatory T cells in long-lasting Graves disease. Study findings and constraints: Under persistent disease, TRBV28, TRBJ1-2 and TRBJ2-5 were used preferentially.

As for time point: newly diagnosed GD, antithyroid drugs for less than 3 months. PBMC RNA served as the TCR library source. This clonotype has at least ten counts. The target antigen is unknown. With iRepertoire HTBI primers and Arm-PCR of CDR3 regions, TCR beta libraries were built. TCRdb independently ran MiXCR on the multiplex PCR reads; one entry per CDR3 protein. The sample yields about 360,000 distinct CDR3 sequences, around 16% seen once. Germline CDR1 reads SGHAT; CDR2 reads FQNNGV. V lost 4 bases and J lost 3, with 17 bases in between. This CDR3 comprises 16 residues. This sample also appeared in a second study, on T cells in Graves' hyperthyroidism and ophthalmopathy.

This chain joins TRBV11-2 and TRBJ2-3; D is unclear. This material consisted of peripheral blood mononuclear cells (PBMCs), taken at new diagnosis, from a patient treated with antithyroid drugs. The clonotype originates from a woman aged 18-29 years with Graves disease. CDR3 nucleotide sequence: TGTGCCAGCAGCTCGGTGTTGGCAGGAGTTACAGATACGCAGTATTTT. This translates into CASSSVLAGVTDTQYF.